Shown below are 10 T cell receptor beta chains from a single sample sequenced in a study of blood T cell repertoires in COVID-19. Measured with immunoSEQ multiplex PCR; TCRdb has only the in-frame clones, and not every one. The sample comprises some 250,000 clones, 81% of which are singletons, and around 8% rests with the top ten. The sequencing sample was made of peripheral blood. Every receptor here comes from a woman older than 75 with acute or convalescent COVID-19.

This chain connects TRBV6-1 to TRBJ2-4; a weak D match, TRBD1 (6 bases). Trimming stripped 0 bases from V and 0 bases from J, with 24 bases between. Germline loops: CDR1 MNHNS, CDR2 SASEGT. The CDR3 consists of 21 residues. The CDR3, as DNA: TGTGCCAGCAGTGAAGCGGGTAGCCAGGGGATTTCGAGCCCAGCCAAAAACATTCAGTACTTC. Translating it yields CASSEAGSQGISSPAKNIQYF.

The rearrangement uses TRBV6-1 and TRBJ1-5; perhaps TRBD1 as D (5 bases). The CDR3 has 14 residues. Trimming pared 1 base from V and 8 bases from J, leaving 12 bases between. Germline V gene data show CDR1 as MNHNS and CDR2 as SASEGT. This chain's CDR3 is CASSEVGGREPQHF. CDR3 DNA sequence: TGTGCCAGCAGTGAAGTGGGGGGGAGGGAGCCCCAGCATTTT.

This clone was detected only a few times. V gene TRBV2 combines with J gene TRBJ1-2, with 10 bases that match TRBD1. This CDR3 has 12 residues. From germline, CDR1 is SNHLY and CDR2 FYNNEI. J was trimmed by 5 bases and V by 6 bases; bases with no gene match: 0. The CDR3, as DNA: TGTGCCAGCAGGGGACAGGGGTATGGCTACACCTTC. Translating it yields CASRGQGYGYTF.

The chain links TRBV5-1 to TRBJ2-5, with 7 bases that match TRBD2. This CDR3 has 15 residues. The J segment lost 5 bases and the V segment lost 2 bases, leaving 9 bases of the junction unmatched. Germline loops: CDR1 SGHRS, CDR2 YFSETQ. The CDR3 nucleotides read TGCGCCAGCAGCTTTTCGGGGGGATCGGGGGAGACCCAGTACTTC. It encodes CASSFSGGSGETQYF.

This sequence joins TRBV6-4 and TRBJ2-1, with D perhaps matching TRBD2 (7 bases). From germline, CDR1 is MRHNA and CDR2 SNTAGT. Trimming pared 8 bases from V and 5 bases from J, leaving 16 bases between. This CDR3 is built from 14 residues. The CDR3 is CASRRGAFDNEQFF. CDR3 coding DNA: TGTGCCAGCCGTCGGGGGGCGTTTGACAATGAGCAGTTCTTC.

This clone came up a few times. The chain is built from TRBV5-1 and TRBJ2-7, with D uncertain. This CDR3 region has 15 residues. From germline, CDR1 is SGHRS and CDR2 YFSETQ. The V and J ends lost 0 bases and 1 base respectively, with 11 bases between them. CDR3 residues: CASSLAGKQSYEQYF. CDR3 bases: TGCGCCAGCAGCTTGGCCGGTAAACAGTCCTACGAGCAGTACTTC.

This sequence joins TRBV2 and TRBJ2-3; no clear D gene. The CDR3 runs to 12 residues. From germline, CDR1 is SNHLY and CDR2 FYNNEI. The V end lost 6 bases, the J end lost 2 bases, and 6 bases lay between the germline ends. CDR3 sequence: CASSRDTDTQYF. The CDR3 region has the DNA TGTGCCAGCAGCCGCGACACAGATACGCAGTATTTT.

This clone showed up just a few times. The V call is TRBV5-1, the J call TRBJ2-3; D is perhaps TRBD2 (5 bases). The CDR3 consists of 14 residues. Per germline, CDR1 SGHRS and CDR2 YFSETQ. Deletions cut 4 bases from V and 4 bases from J, with 13 bases between. DNA for the CDR3: TGCGCCAGCAGCGACCTCGCCGGGGCAGATACGCAGTATTTT. It translates to CASSDLAGADTQYF. Drawing the rest from reference TRBV5-1 and TRBJ2-3, the complete variable domain is KAGVTQTPRYLIKTRGQQVTLSCSPISGHRSVSWYQQTPGQGLQFLFEYFSETQRNKGNFPGRFSGRQFSNSRSEMNVSTLELGDSALYLCASSDLAGADTQYFGPGTRLTVL.

This sequence joins TRBV10-3 and TRBJ2-1; D is possibly TRBD1 (5 bases). V lost 2 bases and J 1 base, leaving 6 bases between the germline ends. In germline, CDR1 is ENHRY, CDR2 SYGVKD. The CDR3 spans 14 residues. CDR3 DNA sequence: TGTGCCATCAGTGAGGGGGCATCCTACAATGAGCAGTTCTTC. This sequence encodes CAISEGASYNEQFF.

The CDR3 coding sequence is TGTGCCAGCAGCTTACAGAGGGCGGATCAGCCCCAGCATTTT. Protein sequence: CASSLQRADQPQHF. This chain connects TRBV3-1 (or the pseudogene TRBV3-2) to TRBJ1-5; D uncertain. The CDR3 spans 14 residues. V lost 5 bases and J 5 bases, leaving 13 bases between the germline ends. From germline, CDR1 is LGHDT and CDR2 YNNKEL (reference sequence).